The present entry profiles one TCR beta chain with its context. Its antigen is not known. This sample was included in a study of long-term antiretroviral therapy in people with HIV. Study as a whole: About a decade before 2015, the earliest samples were taken when ART was typically delayed. Overall study results and limits: For ART adherence, viral resistance and therapy changes, no data were available. Relative to transplant donor controls, diversity remained lower despite increasing after ART.

Treatment locations for all participants with HIV were in the United States. Researchers report immunoSEQ v3.0 was run at survey level. Using immunoSEQ multiplex PCR, the repertoire was profiled, and TCRdb retains in-frame clones only, with some absent. The repertoire includes about 24,000 clones, roughly 95% of them detected once, and around 2.2% sits in the top ten. Germline CDR1 is MNHEY and CDR2 is SMNVEV (reference sequence). The germline V and J ends were trimmed by 5 bases and 2 bases, with 19 bases remaining between them. This CDR3 contains 16 residues. The clonotype was recovered from a woman in her forties or fifties with HIV. The starting material was unsorted PBMCs, obtained about 5 years after starting antiretroviral therapy. This rearrangement joins TRBV27 to TRBJ2-7; perhaps TRBD1 as D (5 bases). In DNA, the CDR3 is TGTGCCAGCAGTCCCAGGGCTTCAGGATTACCCTACGAGCAGTACTTC. As protein: CASSPRASGLPYEQYF.